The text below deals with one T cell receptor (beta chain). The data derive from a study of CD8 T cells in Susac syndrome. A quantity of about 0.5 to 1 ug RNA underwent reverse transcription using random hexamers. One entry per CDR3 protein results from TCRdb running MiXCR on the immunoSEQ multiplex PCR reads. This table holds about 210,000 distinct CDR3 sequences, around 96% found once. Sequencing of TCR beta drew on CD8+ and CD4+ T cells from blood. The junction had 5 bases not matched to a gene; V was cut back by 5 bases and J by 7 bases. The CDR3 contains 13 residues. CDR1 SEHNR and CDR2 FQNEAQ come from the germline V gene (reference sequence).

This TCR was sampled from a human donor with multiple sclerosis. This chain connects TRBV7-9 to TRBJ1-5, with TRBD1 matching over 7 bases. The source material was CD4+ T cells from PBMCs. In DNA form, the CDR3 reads TGTGCCAGCAGCCTAACAGGGGACCAGCCCCAGCATTTT. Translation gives CASSLTGDQPQHF.